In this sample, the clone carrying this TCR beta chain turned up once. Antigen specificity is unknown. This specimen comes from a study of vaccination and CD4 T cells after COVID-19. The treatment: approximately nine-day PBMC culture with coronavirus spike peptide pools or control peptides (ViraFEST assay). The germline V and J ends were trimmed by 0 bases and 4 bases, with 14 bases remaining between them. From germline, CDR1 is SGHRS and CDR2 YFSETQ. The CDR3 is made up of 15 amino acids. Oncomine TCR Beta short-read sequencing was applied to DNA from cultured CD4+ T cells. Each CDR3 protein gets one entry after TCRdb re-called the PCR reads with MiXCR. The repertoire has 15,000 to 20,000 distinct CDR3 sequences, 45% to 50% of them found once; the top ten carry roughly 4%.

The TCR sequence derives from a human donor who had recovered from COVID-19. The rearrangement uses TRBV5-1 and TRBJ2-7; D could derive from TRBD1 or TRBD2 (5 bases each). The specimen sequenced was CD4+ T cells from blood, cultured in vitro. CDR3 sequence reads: CASSLGDRLRYEQYF. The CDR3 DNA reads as TGCGCCAGCAGCTTGGGGGACCGCCTAAGGTACGAGCAGTACTTC.